This T cell receptor (beta chain) was sequenced during a study of T-cell memory formation after mild COVID-19 (dated by TCRdb to 2020 to 2023). Regarding the complete study: TCR sequence clusters from the two donors were largely donor specific. Longitudinal TCRalpha and TCRbeta repertoire sequencing tracked T-cell clones expanding and contracting after mild COVID-19 in two donors. Two young, previously healthy adult volunteers, one female and one male, were included in the cohort. The study at large found these results: Contracting CD4+ clones appeared mostly in the CM and EM memory subsets, whereas CD8+ clones were enriched in EMRA. SARS-CoV-2 specificity of the second-wave clones peaking on day 37 was not confirmed. Balanced CD4/CD8 phenotypes were observed for clones contracting from day 15 to 85, whereas a bias towards CD4+ was observed for a second wave of clones expanding from day 15 to 37. Only two mild cases were covered in the study, and larger cohorts including severe cases with pre-infection samples were considered necessary. Some responding clones were detected in pre-infection memory, which suggested that pre-existing cross-reactive memory T cells had joined the SARS-CoV-2 response.

Sequencing took place on an Illumina NovaSeq 6000. TCRalpha and TCRbeta cDNA libraries were built by 5'RACE with constant-segment primers, adding sample barcodes and unique molecular identifiers. RNA was extracted from every sample with Trizol reagent. Amplification of the libraries took two PCR steps, and the second step added a second sample barcode plus Illumina TruSeq adapters. The libraries were sequenced on an Illumina NovaSeq using 2 x 150 bp paired-end reads. For the original study's pipeline: The reads were demultiplexed and collapsed into UMI-guided consensus sequences using migec v1.2.7. With mixcr v2.1.11, UMI consensuses were aligned to TRA and TRB V and J templates and assembled into clonotypes. Expanded or contracted clonotypes were those called significant by both edgeR and NoisET, with noise models trained on biological replicates. For edgeR calls, the thresholds were a false discovery rate-adjusted p below 0.01 and a log2 fold-change of 1. As an exploratory analysis of dynamics, PCA with hierarchical clustering was applied to max-normalized trajectories of the 1000 most abundant clonotypes. Separately sequenced CD4+ and CD8+ repertoires were used to assign a CD4 or CD8 phenotype to each responding clone. TCRdb cleaned the public reads at Q25 with fastp, built clones with MiXCR and kept in-frame beta chains. Each CDR3 protein appears once, grouped with its most common genes and DNA. The V and J calls were not made by the authors but by TCRdb's processing. Recorded for this sample are about 130,000 distinct CDR3 sequences; under 30% of them occurred a single time. The ten most abundant clones make up roughly a quarter of the sample.

Ficoll-Paque density gradient centrifugation was used to isolate PBMCs. Note on this clonotype: Its antigen is currently not known. No base quality values were provided; no much bigger clone lies one nucleotide off.

V is trimmed back by 3 bases and J by 5 bases, and the junction contains 7 bases that no gene match accounts for. The cysteine opens and the phenylalanine closes a CDR3 of 14 amino acids. Only the CDR3 DNA stays, 42 bases, in frame from base 1. From a lookup of the germline V gene, CDR1 and CDR2 are SNHLY and FYNNEI. The rearranged chain carries TRBV2 and TRBJ2-7, and TRBD1 matches 7 of the central bases. This TCR derives from an adult woman who had mild COVID-19 (a few samples of this study predate the infection). The sample titles of this study are shuffled in the database, so cell type and time point are left out; the donor was told from shared clones. The material sequenced was PBMCs or a T cell subset sorted from them (not recorded which). The CDR3 region has the sequence CASSDTGELHEQYF. The nucleotide sequence is given as TGTGCCAGCAGTGATACAGGGGAATTACACGAGCAGTACTTC.